These T cell receptor beta chains were read from a single sample in a study of CD8+ T cells in alopecia areata. TCRdb's table, derived via immunoSEQ multiplex PCR, lists solely in-frame clones and lacks some. The sample has 100,000 to 150,000 clones, 55% to 65% seen once. The specimen was CD4+ T cells sorted from blood. These receptors came from a human donor in good health. Both conserved end residues are part of each CDR3. The order of the fields is clone size, D gene, V gene, J gene, CDR3 protein, CDR3 DNA. D genes are given only for firm matches. Not all rows give a size; the values are once, few, many and, for expanded clones, a class.

clone size: NA; D gene: TRBD1; V gene: TRBV15; J gene: TRBJ2-2; CDR3 protein: CATSRDPQGARFGELFF; CDR3 DNA: TGTGCCACCAGCAGAGATCCGCAGGGGGCGCGGTTCGGGGAGCTGTTTTTT
clone size: NA; D gene: NA; V gene: TRBV2; J gene: TRBJ1-6; CDR3 protein: CASSERGKPNSPLHF; CDR3 DNA: TGTGCCAGCAGTGAAAGGGGGAAACCTAATTCACCCCTCCACTTT
clone size: NA; D gene: NA; V gene: TRBV25-1; J gene: TRBJ2-5; CDR3 protein: CASRVTGRETQYF; CDR3 DNA: TGTGCCAGCAGGGTAACAGGGCGGGAGACCCAGTACTTC
clone size: NA; D gene: NA; V gene: TRBV29-1; J gene: TRBJ1-1; CDR3 protein: CSAGGWNTEAFF; CDR3 DNA: TGCAGCGCCGGGGGGTGGAACACTGAAGCTTTCTTT
clone size: NA; D gene: NA; V gene: TRBV2; J gene: TRBJ2-7; CDR3 protein: CASKEYYEQYF; CDR3 DNA: TGTGCCAGCAAGGAATACTACGAGCAGTACTTC
clone size: NA; D gene: TRBD2; V gene: TRBV6-6; J gene: TRBJ2-3; CDR3 protein: CASSPPGLVTDTQYF; CDR3 DNA: TGTGCCAGCTCCCCCCCGGGACTAGTGACAGATACGCAGTATTTT
clone size: NA; D gene: TRBD1; V gene: TRBV9; J gene: TRBJ2-2; CDR3 protein: CASSPGDRGAGELFF; CDR3 DNA: TGTGCCAGCAGCCCCGGGGACAGGGGAGCCGGGGAGCTGTTTTTT
clone size: NA; D gene: TRBD1; V gene: TRBV30; J gene: TRBJ1-2; CDR3 protein: CAWRLPGQGFSGYTF; CDR3 DNA: TGTGCCTGGAGACTTCCGGGACAGGGGTTTAGTGGCTACACCTTC
clone size: once; D gene: NA; V gene: TRBV6-5; J gene: TRBJ2-7; CDR3 protein: CASTAQVRLGGEQYF; CDR3 DNA: TGTGCCAGCACGGCACAGGTCCGGCTAGGGGGCGAGCAGTACTTC
clone size: NA; D gene: TRBD1; V gene: TRBV30; J gene: TRBJ2-7; CDR3 protein: CAWSLYRDRAIEQYF; CDR3 DNA: TGTGCCTGGAGCCTATACCGGGACAGGGCTATCGAGCAGTACTTC
clone size: NA; D gene: NA; V gene: TRBV7-9; J gene: TRBJ1-1; CDR3 protein: CASSPGDRTAFF; CDR3 DNA: TGTGCCAGCAGCCCCGGAGATCGAACGGCTTTCTTT
clone size: few; D gene: NA; V gene: TRBV6-6; J gene: TRBJ2-1; CDR3 protein: CASSSERISHREQFF; CDR3 DNA: TGTGCCAGCAGTTCTGAGCGGATCTCCCACCGGGAGCAGTTCTTC
clone size: few; D gene: TRBD2; V gene: TRBV30; J gene: TRBJ2-3; CDR3 protein: CAWSNAGERISTDTQYF; CDR3 DNA: TGTGCCTGGAGTAACGCGGGGGAACGAATAAGCACAGATACGCAGTATTTT
clone size: NA; D gene: NA; V gene: TRBV28; J gene: TRBJ1-2; CDR3 protein: CASRLGQRDGYTF; CDR3 DNA: TGTGCCAGCAGACTCGGACAGAGGGATGGCTACACCTTC